This TCR beta chain is drawn from a study of blood T cell repertoires in COVID-19. Turning to the study itself: Material from acute and convalescent COVID-19 was sourced from the United States, Italy and Spain. PBMCs, B-cell-depleted T cells, or T cells were the source of the cDNA or gDNA that made up the material.

As processed by the authors: Nucleated cell counts were estimated from reference gene primer amplification. Assay: immunoSEQ multiplex PCR; the TCRdb copy retains only in-frame clones and omits some. That table gives V, J and clone size, and the DNA gave D and trimming. This table has roughly 250,000 clones, 88% appearing once. The germline gives CDR1 MNHNY, CDR2 SVGAGI (reference sequence). The CDR3 loop spans 16 amino acids. V lost 5 bases, J lost 0 bases, and 17 bases lay in between. The sequence was collected from a woman between 40 and 50 years old who had recovered from COVID-19. This chain joins TRBV6-6 and TRBJ2-7; D gene uncertain. What was sequenced was peripheral blood. CDR3 sequence: CASSLRLGGTSYEQYF. For the CDR3, the DNA is TGTGCCAGCAGTCTCCGACTCGGCGGAACCTCCTACGAGCAGTACTTC.